A selection of T cell receptor beta chains follows, all from one sample in a study of shared clonotypes between healthy human individuals. Sequencing used immunoSEQ multiplex PCR; TCRdb keeps in-frame clones, though not all of them. This table has over 950,000 clones, 70% to 85% appearing once. The source material was memory CD4+ T cells from PBMCs. The receptors here all came from a man younger than 35 in good health. Some clones in this sample may be carry-over from other donors' samples. The CDR3 runs from the conserved cysteine through the conserved F or W. The D gene is left open where the match is weak. Expanded clones are given a class, and other clones once, few, many or no size at all.

v_call,d_call,clone_size,j_call,cdr3_aa,cdr3_nt
TRBV4-2,NA,NA,TRBJ2-1,CASTSGVGDTSSYNEQFF,TGTGCCAGCACCTCAGGGGTTGGGGATACGAGCTCCTACAATGAGCAGTTCTTC
TRBV28,TRBD1,NA,TRBJ1-5,CASTYGGQTNQPQHF,TGTGCCAGTACATACGGGGGACAGACAAATCAGCCCCAGCATTTT
TRBV6-5,NA,NA,TRBJ1-2,CASRAGARGYGYTF,TGTGCCAGCAGGGCGGGGGCTCGGGGGTATGGCTACACCTTC
TRBV19,TRBD1,NA,TRBJ1-5,CASSRGQGEGQPQHF,TGTGCCAGTAGTAGGGGACAGGGGGAGGGGCAGCCCCAGCATTTT
TRBV7-2,NA,NA,TRBJ2-3,CASSPGRDTQYF,TGTGCCAGCAGCCCCGGACGGGATACGCAGTATTTT
TRBV5-6,TRBD1,few,TRBJ1-2,CASSNRGGYTF,TGTGCCAGCAGCAACAGGGGTGGCTACACCTTC
TRBV6-1,NA,NA,TRBJ1-1,CASSEGVFDTEAFF,TGTGCCAGCAGTGAAGGGGTTTTCGACACTGAAGCTTTCTTT
TRBV6-5,NA,NA,TRBJ2-7,CASSPLEPRGEQYF,TGTGCCAGCAGCCCCTTGGAGCCCAGGGGCGAGCAGTACTTC
TRBV18,NA,NA,TRBJ1-2,CASSSGTGSNYGYTF,TGTGCCAGCTCGTCCGGCACAGGTTCTAACTATGGCTACACCTTC
TRBV7-2,TRBD1,NA,TRBJ2-7,CASSLGQGFYEQYF,TGTGCCAGCAGCTTAGGACAGGGGTTCTACGAGCAGTACTTC
TRBV21-1,NA,NA,TRBJ2-7,CASSNNYEQYF,TGTGCCAGCAGCAACAACTACGAGCAGTACTTC
TRBV5-6,TRBD1,NA,TRBJ1-4,CASSPGTGGAGEKLFF,TGTGCCAGCAGCCCTGGGACAGGGGGCGCGGGTGAAAAACTGTTTTTT
TRBV18,TRBD2,NA,TRBJ2-3,CASSPGLGAADTQYF,TGTGCCAGCTCACCCGGACTAGGGGCCGCAGATACGCAGTATTTT
TRBV10-3,TRBD2,NA,TRBJ2-3,CAIKTSGSADTQYF,TGTGCCATCAAGACTAGCGGGAGCGCAGATACGCAGTATTTT
TRBV2,NA,NA,TRBJ2-7,CASSDVEQGGYEQYF,TGTGCCAGCAGTGACGTTGAACAGGGTGGATACGAGCAGTACTTC